This is a list of T cell receptor beta chains from one sample in a study of tumor-infiltrating lymphocytes in primary liver carcinoma. TCRdb reprocessed the multiplex PCR reads with MiXCR, giving one entry per CDR3 protein. The sample has a few hundred thousand distinct CDR3 sequences, more than 55% seen once. The specimen sequenced was peripheral blood. Receptor source: a woman aged 25 to 39 with primary liver carcinoma and hepatitis B virus infection. The CDR3 runs from the conserved cysteine through the conserved F or W. D genes are given only for firm matches. Expanded clones get a size class; other rows say once, few or many, or leave the size out.

v_gene	d_gene	abundance	j_gene	CDR3aa	CDR3nt
TRBV4-2	TRBD1	few	TRBJ1-5	CASSQAGQGGNQPQHF	TGTGCCAGCAGCCAAGCGGGACAGGGCGGCAATCAGCCCCAGCATTTT
TRBV4-2	.	.	TRBJ1-4	CASSQDIPYNHEKLFF	TGTGCCAGCAGCCAAGACATTCCATACAACCATGAAAAACTGTTTTTT
TRBV5-5	TRBD1	many	TRBJ1-1	CASSVGQQYTEAFF	TGTGCCAGCAGCGTGGGACAGCAGTACACTGAAGCTTTCTTT
TRBV11-2	.	.	TRBJ2-2	CVSSLVANGANTGELFF	TGTGTCAGCAGCTTAGTTGCGAACGGAGCGAACACCGGGGAGCTGTTTTTT
TRBV11-2	.	.	TRBJ1-1	CDSSQRSTEALF	TGTGACAGCAGCCAGCGCAGCACTGAAGCTCTCTTT
TRBV6-1	TRBD2	.	TRBJ2-1	CASSGLAGSSYNEQFF	TGTGCCAGCAGCGGACTAGCGGGCAGCTCCTACAATGAGCAGTTCTTC
TRBV28	TRBD1	few	TRBJ2-7	CASREGQAYEQYF	TGTGCCAGCAGGGAGGGACAGGCGTACGAGCAGTACTTC
TRBV6-2/TRBV6-3	TRBD2	many	TRBJ2-1	CASSPLATSGSREQFF	TGTGCCAGCAGCCCCCTTGCGACTAGCGGCTCGCGAGAGCAGTTCTTC
TRBV7-8	.	.	TRBJ1-5	CASSLDLYNQSQHF	TGTGCCAGCAGCTTAGATCTTTACAATCAGTCCCAGCATTTT
TRBV11-2	TRBD2	.	TRBJ2-1	CTSSSGIAGVYEQFF	TGTACCAGTAGCTCGGGGATAGCGGGAGTCTATGAGCAATTCTTC